What follows is one T cell receptor beta chain and its context. Its antigen is as yet unknown. TCRdb reprocessed the RT-PCR reads with MiXCR, giving one entry per CDR3 protein. Of hundreds of thousands of distinct CDR3 sequences listed, less than 20% are singletons. These data are taken from a study of response to subunit inactivated influenza vaccine. Study outcomes and limitations: It was suggested by the authors that few new T cells are recruited by each seasonal influenza vaccination.

The CDR3 totals 13 residues. CDR1 is SQVTM, CDR2 ANQGSEA, per germline. Trimming left V 6 bases short and J 0 bases short, with 12 bases between. The input for sequencing was PBMCs from blood, taken approximately 12 days after vaccination. This chain links TRBV29-1 with TRBJ2-7; maybe TRBD1 (6 bases). The sequence was collected from a man in his forties or fifties who received an inactivated influenza vaccine. In DNA, the CDR3 is TGCAGCGTAAGAGACAGGCTCTCCTACGAGCAGTACTTC. Protein sequence: CSVRDRLSYEQYF.